This TCR beta chain was observed in a study of blood T cells in healthy people across ages. About the study: Per every two T cells, about one barcoded beta molecule was captured by template switching.

The use of a sample-barcoded 5' primer and a J-beta primer mix characterized a second PCR of about 6 to 12 cycles. With 12 random nucleotides, a template-switch adaptor tagged each individual cDNA molecule. TCRdb re-derived calls from the 5' RACE reads in MiXCR, one entry per CDR3 protein. The table lists about 780,000 distinct CDR3 sequences, about half of them singletons. J was trimmed by 4 bases and V by 5 bases; bases with no gene match: 8. This CDR3 has 15 residues. Germline CDR1 reads SGHVS; CDR2 reads FQNEAQ. This sequence joins TRBV7-8 and TRBJ2-1; 7 nucleotides match TRBD2. This TCR was sampled from an elderly man in good health. Sequenced sample: blood. The CDR3 DNA is TGTGCCAGCAGCCCTAGCGGAGGTCTTTACAATGAGCAGTTCTTC. This translates into CASSPSGGLYNEQFF.